This TCR beta chain was profiled in a study of T cell responses to AZD1222 COVID-19 vaccine. Findings of the study overall: Sampling captured repertoires only after the peak T cell response. Of the AZD1222 recipients, only 5 or 6 were seropositive at baseline.

The study pooled second doses at about 4 or about 12 weeks. Concerning this clone: The antigen is unknown.

The CDR3 spans 14 residues. Trimming left V 5 bases short and J 2 bases short, with 13 bases between. Germline V lookup: CDR1 SGHTA, CDR2 FQGNSA. Profiling relied on immunoSEQ multiplex PCR, and the TCRdb table lists in-frame clones only, not all of them. This sample carries about 150,000 clones, approximately 91% of them seen once, and the ten largest clones take approximately 3.8%. This chain joins TRBV7-2 and TRBJ2-7; TRBD2 might be the D (5 bases). The source material was peripheral blood, sampled 28 days after the second AZD1222 dose. The TCR originated in an adult who received the AZD1222 COVID-19 vaccine. The CDR3 spells CASSPRGQAYEQYF. The DNA of the CDR3 is TGTGCCAGCAGCCCGCGCGGGCAAGCCTACGAGCAGTACTTC.